The 24 T cell receptor beta chains in this list originate from one sample, sequenced in a study of PD-1 blockade in classical Hodgkin lymphoma. With no exception, relapse followed autologous stem cell transplantation in all patients, and brentuximab vedotin exposure varied. Magnetic negative selection served to purify CD4+ T cells out of PBMCs that had been thawed. Some clones are missing from TCRdb's copy, which holds only in-frame ones; the method was immunoSEQ multiplex PCR. The table has about 24,000 clones, roughly 84% seen once. Sequenced here: CD4+ T cells from blood, sampled at baseline. These receptors were taken from a human donor with classical Hodgkin lymphoma.

The rearrangement joins TRBV2 to TRBJ2-7; a weak D match, TRBD2 (5 bases). Deletions cut 1 base from V and 0 bases from J, with 7 bases between. CDR3 size: 14 residues. Germline CDR1 SNHLY, CDR2 FYNNEI. The CDR3 here is CASSEGTLSYEQYF. CDR3 sequence (DNA): TGTGCCAGCAGTGAAGGGACTCTCTCCTACGAGCAGTACTTC.

The chain uses TRBV7-6 and TRBJ1-1; TRBD1 matches at 7 bases. The CDR3 extends over 15 amino acids. V lost 1 base, J lost 4 bases, and 6 bases stayed unmatched. In germline, CDR1 is SGHVS, CDR2 FNYEAQ. The CDR3 DNA reads as TGTGCCAGCAGCTTAGTAGGGGGCCTTAGCACTGAAGCTTTCTTT. This encodes CASSLVGGLSTEAFF.

V gene TRBV2 combines with J gene TRBJ1-5; D is perhaps TRBD1 (6 bases). The V and J ends lost 11 bases and 5 bases respectively, with 16 bases between them. The CDR3 runs 13 residues. Germline assignment: CDR1 SNHLY and CDR2 FYNNEI. CDR3 loop: CAGSRGRDQPQHF. In DNA, the CDR3 is TGTGCCGGGTCCCGGGGGCGAGATCAGCCCCAGCATTTT.

CDR3 sequence reads: CASSQETSVDTQYF. CDR3 bases: TGCGCCAGCAGCCAAGAAACTAGCGTGGATACGCAGTATTTT. The V call is TRBV4-3, the J call TRBJ2-3, with 7 nucleotides matching TRBD2. V was clipped by 0 bases and J by 6 bases; unmatched bases: 3. CDR3 length equals 14 residues. Germline CDR1 LGHNA, CDR2 YSLEER.

V is TRBV29-1 and J is TRBJ1-2, with TRBD1 matching over 12 bases. After removal of 3 bases from V and 8 bases from J, the junction contained 7 bases not matched to a gene. Germline CDR1 reads SQVTM; CDR2 reads ANQGSEA. The CDR3 has 14 residues. For the CDR3, the DNA is TGCAGCGTTGAGCTGGGACAGGGGGCGGGAGGCTACACCTTC. Translation: CSVELGQGAGGYTF.

The chain links TRBV11-3 to TRBJ1-4; D is unclear. Trimming stripped 5 bases from V and 9 bases from J, with 7 bases between. The CDR3 sequence is 11 residues long. Germline CDR1 is SGHNT and CDR2 is YENEEA. The CDR3, as DNA: TGTGCCAGCAGCCCGAGAAAAAAACTGTTTTTT. Its translation is CASSPRKKLFF.

The chain combines TRBV4-2 with TRBJ2-2; D unclear. This CDR3 comprises 14 residues. The V gene's germline CDR1 is LGHNA and CDR2 YNFKEQ. Trimming took off 0 bases at V and 5 bases at J, with 7 bases between the two ends. This CDR3 reads CASSQEMGTGELFF. CDR3 sequence (DNA): TGTGCCAGCAGCCAAGAAATGGGAACCGGGGAGCTGTTTTTT.

This sequence joins TRBV10-2 and TRBJ2-7; tentatively, D is TRBD1 (5 bases). The germline V gene has CDR1 WSHSY and CDR2 SAAADI. CDR3 length equals 12 residues. Trimming pared 4 bases from V and 3 bases from J, leaving 7 bases between. The CDR3 loop is CASSGGYYEQYF. The CDR3, as DNA: TGCGCCAGCAGTGGGGGCTACTACGAGCAGTACTTC.

This clone has a handful of counts. The gene calls are TRBV29-1 and TRBJ2-2, with 9 bases lining up with TRBD1. Germline V lookup: CDR1 SQVTM, CDR2 ANQGSEA. Trimming cost V 6 bases and J 4 bases; bases outside gene matches: 6. The CDR3 has 14 residues. The CDR3 protein is CSVRGQGGTGELFF. CDR3 in DNA: TGCAGCGTGAGGGGACAGGGAGGCACCGGGGAGCTGTTTTTT.

The V gene is TRBV30, the J gene TRBJ2-1; 15 bases line up with TRBD2. The CDR3 runs to 18 residues. From germline, CDR1 is GTSNPN and CDR2 SVGIG (reference sequence). The CDR3 protein is CGTMAGTSGGSSYNEQFF. DNA of the CDR3: TGTGGGACTATGGCCGGGACTAGCGGGGGGAGCTCCTACAATGAGCAGTTCTTC.

The chain uses TRBV9 and TRBJ2-3, with TRBD1 matching over 7 bases. Germline trimming cut 1 base from V and 11 bases from J; bases unmatched to any gene: 13. Germline assignment: CDR1 SGDLS and CDR2 YYNGEE. The CDR3 has 15 amino acids. This chain's CDR3 is CASSVLSTGESLQYF. The CDR3 DNA reads as TGTGCCAGCAGCGTACTTAGTACAGGGGAGAGTCTGCAGTATTTT.

The chain links TRBV7-9 to TRBJ1-6; tentative D call: TRBD1 (5 bases). Trimming cost V 7 bases and J 7 bases, with 11 bases left between them. The CDR3 sequence is 13 residues long. Germline CDR1 and CDR2: SEHNR and FQNEAQ (reference sequence). CDR3 in amino acids: CASTSPGNSPLHF. Here the CDR3 DNA reads TGTGCCAGCACTTCTCCAGGGAATTCACCCCTCCACTTT.

The genes are TRBV5-1 and TRBJ2-5; a possible D gene is TRBD2 (6 bases). V gave up 2 bases and J gave up 5 bases, with 10 bases separating them. Germline-derived CDR1 and CDR2 are SGHRS and YFSETQ. CDR3 size: 13 residues. CDR3: CASSFGGGETQYF. CDR3 nucleotides: TGCGCCAGCAGCTTTGGAGGAGGGGAGACCCAGTACTTC. Variable domain in full (rest from reference TRBV5-1 and TRBJ2-5): KAGVTQTPRYLIKTRGQQVTLSCSPISGHRSVSWYQQTPGQGLQFLFEYFSETQRNKGNFPGRFSGRQFSNSRSEMNVSTLELGDSALYLCASSFGGGETQYFGPGTRLLVL.

CDR3 amino acids: CASSTRPGQGGNNEQFF. The CDR3 nucleotides read TGTGCCAGTAGTACCCGCCCCGGACAGGGAGGGAACAATGAGCAGTTCTTC. The genes are TRBV19 and TRBJ2-1, with a possible D match to TRBD1 (8 bases). Germline CDR1 reads LNHDA; CDR2 reads SQIVND (reference sequence). This CDR3 is 17 amino acids long. V was shortened by 4 bases and J by 5 bases, with 21 bases between the two germline ends.

The rearrangement links TRBV6-5 to TRBJ2-7, with TRBD2 identical over 14 bases. Losses at the gene ends were 2 bases for V and 6 bases for J; bases not matched to a gene: 6. The germline V gene encodes CDR1 MNHEY and CDR2 SVGAGI. The CDR3 is made up of 16 amino acids. CDR3: CASSYRTSGGSGEQYF. Written as DNA, the CDR3 is TGTGCCAGCAGTTACAGGACTAGCGGGGGGTCTGGCGAGCAGTACTTC.

The rearrangement uses TRBV29-1 and TRBJ2-7; no clear D. CDR1 is SQVTM, CDR2 ANQGSEA, per germline. V was shortened by 1 base and J by 3 bases, with 4 bases between the two germline ends. This CDR3 spans 11 amino acids. For the CDR3, the DNA is TGCAGCGTTGAAGCCAGCTACGAGCAGTACTTC. It encodes CSVEASYEQYF.

This rearrangement joins TRBV7-2 to TRBJ1-1, with TRBD1 identical over 9 bases. Germline CDR1 and CDR2: SGHTA and FQGNSA. This CDR3 has 16 residues. With 5 bases clipped from V and 4 bases from J, the junction kept 11 bases outside the gene matches. The CDR3 nucleotides are TGTGCCAGCAGCCCGCAGGGGGACAGGGTCTCCACTGAAGCTTTCTTT. Its translation is CASSPQGDRVSTEAFF.

The rearrangement links TRBV6-6 to TRBJ1-2, with a weak D call TRBD1 (6 bases). This CDR3 is 13 amino acids long. Trimming removed 4 bases from V and 7 bases from J, with 13 bases in between. Germline-derived CDR1 and CDR2 are MNHNY and SVGAGI (reference sequence). DNA for the CDR3: TGTGCCAGCAGTTTATCTCAGGGGACTGGCTACACCTTC. Encoded protein: CASSLSQGTGYTF.

V and J are TRBV11-3 and TRBJ1-1; TRBD1 might be the D (6 bases). The germline CDR1 and CDR2 sequences are SGHNT and YENEEA. The CDR3 loop spans 13 amino acids. Trimming cost V 5 bases and J 5 bases, with 12 bases left between them. The CDR3 DNA follows: TGTGCCAGCAGCACCCAGGGGAGGACTGAAGCTTTCTTT. Protein product: CASSTQGRTEAFF.

A note on this clone: This sample also contains other DNA sequences that code for the same CDR3. The V gene is TRBV12-2, the J gene TRBJ2-7; no DNA check was done on the table's D call, TRBD1. TRBV12-2 is annotated as a pseudogene. The CDR3 sequence is 13 residues long. The CDR3 region is CASRMTRRPEQYF. The CDR3 bases are TGCGCAAGTCGCATGACAAGAAGGCCCGAGCAGTACTTC.

The chain couples TRBV6-6 to TRBJ2-1, with a weak D call TRBD1 (6 bases). Trimming removed 7 bases at V and 7 bases at J, with 11 bases between. The CDR3 consists of 12 residues. The V gene's germline CDR1 is MNHNY and CDR2 SVGAGI (reference sequence). CDR3 in amino acids: CASNLQGNEQFF. The CDR3 bases are TGTGCCAGCAACCTCCAGGGGAATGAGCAGTTCTTC.

This chain connects TRBV6-5 to TRBJ1-2; 12 positions match TRBD1. V gave up 2 bases and J gave up 6 bases; unmatched junction bases: 4. This CDR3 is built from 15 residues. The V gene's germline CDR1 is MNHEY and CDR2 SVGAGI. The CDR3 sequence is CASSYGTGGVDGYTF. The CDR3 DNA sequence: TGTGCCAGCAGTTACGGGACAGGGGGCGTCGATGGCTACACCTTC.

The rearrangement links TRBV7-3 to TRBJ2-3, with 7 nucleotides matching TRBD1. Germline V CDR1 and CDR2: SGHTA, FQGTGA. Unmatched junction bases numbered 12, after V lost 5 bases and J lost 1 base. This CDR3 contains 17 residues. CDR3 in DNA: TGTGCCAGCAGCGCGAAAACAGGGGCCCTACGCACAGATACGCAGTATTTT. This gives the protein CASSAKTGALRTDTQYF.

J is TRBJ1-4 and V is TRBV5-6; TRBD1 might be the D (5 bases). Germline values: CDR1 SGHDT, CDR2 YYEEEE. This CDR3 is built from 14 residues. V lost 3 bases and J 8 bases, leaving 14 bases between the germline ends. The CDR3 nucleotides read TGTGCCAGCAGCTCCAGCCAGGGAGGGGAAAAACTGTTTTTT. Its translation: CASSSSQGGEKLFF.